The 14 T cell receptor beta chains given below trace back to one sample, sequenced in a study of T cell responses to AZD1222 COVID-19 vaccine (dated by TCRdb to the early 2020s). This specimen's time point label, per the study, means: about 28 days (+/-7) after the second vaccine dose. Library prep was done by the immunoSEQ multiplex PCR assay. The clones in this table, taken by TCRdb from immuneACCESS, are in-frame only. Not every clone is retained; where verified, under half of the shortfall comes from an unresolved V gene, and the cause of the rest is unknown. The table for this sample lists approximately 150,000 clones; approximately 91% of them were counted only once. 1.9% of the sample lies in the top ten. This material consisted of peripheral blood, taken 28 days after the second AZD1222 dose. Every receptor here comes from an adult who received the AZD1222 COVID-19 vaccine.

The CDR3 here is CASSYSRYEQYF. The CDR3 DNA sequence: TGTGCCAGCAGTTACTCCAGGTACGAGCAGTACTTC. The V call is TRBV6-6, the J call TRBJ2-7; D is unclear. The CDR3 covers 12 residues. Trimming pared 0 bases from V and 4 bases from J, leaving 4 bases between. Germline V gives CDR1 MNHNY, CDR2 SVGAGI (reference sequence).

The rearrangement uses TRBV27 and TRBJ2-3; no definite D call. The ends were cut back, 1 base at V and 1 base at J, with 3 bases in the middle. Germline V CDR1 and CDR2: MNHEY, SMNVEV (reference sequence). The CDR3 spans 13 residues. CDR3 DNA sequence: TGTGCCAGCAGTTTATTACGCACAGATACGCAGTATTTT. Its translation: CASSLLRTDTQYF.

The chain couples TRBV25-1 to TRBJ2-1, with 12 bases matching TRBD2. CDR3 length: 16 residues. Trimming took 0 bases from V and 7 from J; bases not matched to a gene: 4. Germline V CDR1 and CDR2: MGHDK, SYGVNS. The CDR3 bases are TGTGCCAGCAGTGAATATTTGACTAGCGGGGGAAATGAGCAGTTCTTC. Translated, it gives CASSEYLTSGGNEQFF. The variable domain in full, with the rest retrieved from reference TRBV25-1 and TRBJ2-1, is EADIYQTPRYLVIGTGKKITLECSQTMGHDKMYWYQQDPGMELHLIHYSYGVNSTEKGDLSSESTVSRIRTEHFPLTLESARPSHTSQYLCASSEYLTSGGNEQFFGPGTRLTVL.

The chain couples TRBV4-1 to TRBJ2-1; D gene unclear. CDR1 is MGHRA and CDR2 is YSYEKL in the germline V gene. V was trimmed by 0 bases and J by 7 bases, leaving 19 bases between them. The CDR3 is 17 residues long. The CDR3 region has the DNA TGCGCCAGCAGCCAAGATGGTTCTGACCCCCTATGGAATGAGCAGTTCTTC. Amino acids: CASSQDGSDPLWNEQFF.

The chain employs TRBV19 and TRBJ1-1, with D possibly matching TRBD1 (6 bases). V gave up 2 bases and J gave up 3 bases, with 7 bases separating them. Germline lookup yields CDR1 LNHDA and CDR2 SQIVND (reference sequence). There are 13 residues in the CDR3. The CDR3 nucleotides are TGTGCCAGTAGTATAAACAGGGACACTGAAGCTTTCTTT. Translating it yields CASSINRDTEAFF.

The CDR3, as DNA: TGTGCCAGCTCACCGGGACAGATCGGAGTTCAGTACTTC. Protein: CASSPGQIGVQYF. V gene TRBV18 combines with J gene TRBJ2-4; 7 bases line up with TRBD1. Germline CDR1 KGHSH, CDR2 LQKENI. With 3 bases clipped from V and 11 bases from J, the junction kept 7 bases outside the gene matches. The CDR3 totals 13 residues.

The chain employs TRBV10-1 and TRBJ1-1; perhaps TRBD1 as D (6 bases). There are 14 residues in the CDR3. V was trimmed by 6 bases and J by 4 bases, leaving 15 bases between them. Germline V gene data show CDR1 as WNHNN and CDR2 as SYGVQD (reference sequence). CDR3 protein: CASREQGEGTEAFF. In DNA, the CDR3 is TGCGCCAGCAGGGAACAGGGCGAAGGCACTGAAGCTTTCTTT.

A remark on this clone: Germline is not matched at one junction end, which may reflect a read error. V is TRBV7-7 and J is TRBJ2-1; 10 positions agree with TRBD2. CDR1 is SSHAT and CDR2 is FNYEAQ in the germline V gene (reference sequence). This CDR3 contains 15 residues. The CDR3 region has the DNA TGTGCTAGCAGCTCAGGTACTAGCGGGAACAATGAGCAGTTCTTC. Encoded protein: CASSSGTSGNNEQFF.

The chain employs TRBV10-3 and TRBJ1-6; a possible D gene is TRBD1 (5 bases). The V end was cut by 8 bases, the J end by 13 bases, with 15 bases between. Germline-derived CDR1 and CDR2 are ENHRY and SYGVKD. CDR3 length: 12 residues. CDR3 DNA sequence: TGTGCCATCGGGACCGCCAGCTTGCCCCTCCACTTT. Protein product: CAIGTASLPLHF.

V usage is TRBV7-9 and J usage is TRBJ1-5; TRBD1 might be the D (6 bases). Trimming cost V 4 bases and J 0 bases, with 16 bases left between them. Germline CDR1 reads SEHNR; CDR2 reads FQNEAQ (reference sequence). The CDR3 loop spans 17 amino acids. CDR3 coding DNA: TGTGCCAGCAGCTCTGACAGGAACTCATATAGCAATCAGCCCCAGCATTTT. Residues: CASSSDRNSYSNQPQHF.

The V call is TRBV27, the J call TRBJ2-1, with D maybe TRBD1 (6 bases). CDR1 and CDR2 from the germline V gene are MNHEY and SMNVEV (reference sequence). The CDR3 totals 15 residues. With 6 bases removed from V and 0 bases from J, the gap between germline ends came to 12 bases. The CDR3 DNA sequence: TGTGCCAGCAGCCGGGTCAGGGGCTCCTACAATGAGCAGTTCTTC. Translated, it gives CASSRVRGSYNEQFF.

V gene TRBV15 combines with J gene TRBJ1-2; D uncertain. The germline V gene has CDR1 LNHNV and CDR2 YYDKDF (reference sequence). The CDR3 totals 15 residues. Trimming left V 0 bases short and J 4 bases short, with 12 bases between. The CDR3: CATSRDRGGGYGYTF. The DNA for the CDR3 is TGTGCCACCAGCAGAGATCGGGGAGGAGGCTATGGCTACACCTTC.

The chain recombines TRBV6-5 with TRBJ2-1; TRBD1 matches 10 bases. This CDR3 has 15 amino acids. The germline CDR1 and CDR2 sequences are MNHEY and SVGAGI. V lost 4 bases to trimming and J lost 8 bases; unmatched junction nucleotides: 8. The CDR3 reads CASSWVGQGLYEQFF. The CDR3 coding sequence is TGTGCCAGCAGTTGGGTGGGACAGGGGCTCTATGAGCAGTTCTTC.

The chain employs TRBV12-3 or TRBV12-4 and TRBJ2-1, with a possible D match to TRBD2 (6 bases). The length of the CDR3 is 13 residues. The V and J ends lost 6 bases and 10 bases respectively, with 16 bases between them. DNA of the CDR3: TGTGCCAGCAGCTACCAGCCAGGAGGGGAGCAGTTCTTC. This translates into CASSYQPGGEQFF.